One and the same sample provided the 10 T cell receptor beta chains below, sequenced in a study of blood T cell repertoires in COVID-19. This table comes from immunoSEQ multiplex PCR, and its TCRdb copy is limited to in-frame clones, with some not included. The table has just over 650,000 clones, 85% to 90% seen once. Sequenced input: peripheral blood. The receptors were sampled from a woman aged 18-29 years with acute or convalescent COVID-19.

The CDR3 here is CASSFLRGQAGTEAFF. Written as DNA, the CDR3 is TGTGCCAGCAGCTTCCTCAGGGGGCAAGCGGGCACTGAAGCTTTCTTT. The V and J genes are TRBV7-7 and TRBJ1-1, with TRBD1 identical over 8 bases. Germline loops: CDR1 SSHAT, CDR2 FNYEAQ (reference sequence). With V trimmed by 3 bases and J by 4 bases, 10 bases remained unmatched. This CDR3 is 16 amino acids long.

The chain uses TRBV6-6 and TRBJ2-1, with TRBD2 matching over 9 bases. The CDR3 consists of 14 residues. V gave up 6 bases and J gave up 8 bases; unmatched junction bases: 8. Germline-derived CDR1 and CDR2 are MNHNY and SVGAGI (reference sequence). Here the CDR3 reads CASRKLAGLDEQFF. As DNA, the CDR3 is TGTGCCAGCAGGAAGCTAGCGGGGTTGGATGAGCAGTTCTTC.

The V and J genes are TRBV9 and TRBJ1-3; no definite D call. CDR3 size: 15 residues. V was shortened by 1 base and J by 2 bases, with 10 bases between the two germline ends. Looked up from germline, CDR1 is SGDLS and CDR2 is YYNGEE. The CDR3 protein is CASSVHSSPGNTIYF. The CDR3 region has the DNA TGTGCCAGCAGCGTACACAGCTCTCCTGGAAACACCATATATTTT.

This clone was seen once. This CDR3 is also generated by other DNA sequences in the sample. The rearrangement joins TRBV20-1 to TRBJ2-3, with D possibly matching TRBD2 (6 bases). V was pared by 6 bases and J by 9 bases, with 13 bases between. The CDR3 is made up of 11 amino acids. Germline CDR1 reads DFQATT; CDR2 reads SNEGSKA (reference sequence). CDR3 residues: CSALTGATQYF. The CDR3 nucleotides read TGCAGTGCCCTCACGGGAGCGACGCAGTATTTT.

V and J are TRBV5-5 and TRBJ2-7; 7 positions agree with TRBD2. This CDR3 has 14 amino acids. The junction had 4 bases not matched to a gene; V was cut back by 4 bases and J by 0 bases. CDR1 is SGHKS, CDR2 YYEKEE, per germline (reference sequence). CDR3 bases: TGTGCCAGCAGCGCGGGGGTCCTCTCCTACGAGCAGTACTTC. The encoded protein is CASSAGVLSYEQYF.

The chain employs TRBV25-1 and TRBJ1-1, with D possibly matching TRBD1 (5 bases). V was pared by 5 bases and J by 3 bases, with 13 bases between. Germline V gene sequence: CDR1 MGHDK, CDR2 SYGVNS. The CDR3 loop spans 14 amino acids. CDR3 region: CASSRLWGDTEAFF. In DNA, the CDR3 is TGTGCCAGCAGTCGATTATGGGGGGACACTGAAGCTTTCTTT.

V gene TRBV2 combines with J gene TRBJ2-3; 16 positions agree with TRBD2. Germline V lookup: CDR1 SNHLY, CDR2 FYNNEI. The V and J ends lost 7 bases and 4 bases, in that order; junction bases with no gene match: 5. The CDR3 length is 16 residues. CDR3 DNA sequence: TGTGCCAGCAACCCCGGGACTAGCGGGGGGGCAGATACGCAGTATTTT. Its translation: CASNPGTSGGADTQYF.

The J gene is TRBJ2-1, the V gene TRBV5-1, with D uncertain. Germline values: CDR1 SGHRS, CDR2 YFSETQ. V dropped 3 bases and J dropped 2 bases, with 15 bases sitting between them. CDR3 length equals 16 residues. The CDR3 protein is CASSSPRGRPYNEQFF. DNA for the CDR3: TGCGCCAGCAGCTCCCCCCGCGGCAGACCCTACAATGAGCAGTTCTTC.

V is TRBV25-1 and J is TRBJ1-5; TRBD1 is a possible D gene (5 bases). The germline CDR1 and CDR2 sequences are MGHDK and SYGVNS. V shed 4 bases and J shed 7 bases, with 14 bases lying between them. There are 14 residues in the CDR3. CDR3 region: CASSGVGGRQPQHF. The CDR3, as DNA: TGTGCCAGCAGTGGGGTTGGGGGGAGGCAGCCCCAGCATTTT.

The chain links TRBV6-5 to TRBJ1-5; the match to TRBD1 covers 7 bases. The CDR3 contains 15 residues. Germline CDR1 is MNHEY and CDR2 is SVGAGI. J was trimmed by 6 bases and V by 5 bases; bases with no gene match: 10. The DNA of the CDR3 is TGTGCCAGCAGTATAGCACAGGGGTCGGTTCAGCCCCAGCATTTT. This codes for CASSIAQGSVQPQHF.